This T cell receptor (beta chain) is from a study of identical twins. Study-level points and caveats: While abundant cord blood beta clonotypes carried fewer insertions, memory repertoires showed no such pattern. A cross-sectional statistical analysis, not follow-up of the same donors, supported the conclusions. Out-of-frame alpha sequences common to twins exhibited a surplus of low generation probability.

MiXCR was run by TCRdb on the 5' RACE reads, yielding one entry per CDR3 protein. The profile shows more than 200,000 distinct CDR3 sequences, around a tenth of them singletons. Germline trimming cut 6 bases from V and 3 bases from J; bases unmatched to any gene: 5. Germline loops: CDR1 SGHTA, CDR2 FQGNSA. The CDR3 sequence is 15 residues long. Details on this clonotype: Its matching antigen is unknown.

The chain is built from TRBV7-2 and TRBJ2-1; 10 positions agree with TRBD2. The source of this sequence is a woman between 18 and 30 years old in good health. Material for sequencing was memory (CD45RO+) T cells sorted from blood. CDR3 bases: TGTGCCAGCAGGGTAGCGGGAGGAAACTACAATGAGCAGTTCTTC. It codes for CASRVAGGNYNEQFF.